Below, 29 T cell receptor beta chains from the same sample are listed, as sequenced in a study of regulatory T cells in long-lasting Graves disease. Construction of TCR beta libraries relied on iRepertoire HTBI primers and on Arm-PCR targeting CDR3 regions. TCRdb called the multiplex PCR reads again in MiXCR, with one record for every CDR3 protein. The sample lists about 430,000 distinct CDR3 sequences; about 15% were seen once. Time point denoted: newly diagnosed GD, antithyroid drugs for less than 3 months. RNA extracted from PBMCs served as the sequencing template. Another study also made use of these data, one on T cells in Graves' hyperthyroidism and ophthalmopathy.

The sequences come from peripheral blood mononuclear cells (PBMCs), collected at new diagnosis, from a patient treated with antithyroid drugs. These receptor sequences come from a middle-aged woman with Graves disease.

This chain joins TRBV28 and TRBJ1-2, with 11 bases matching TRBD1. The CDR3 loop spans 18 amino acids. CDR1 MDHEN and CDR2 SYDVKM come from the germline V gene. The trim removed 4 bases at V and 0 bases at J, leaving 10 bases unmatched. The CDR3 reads CASSSTGTGGVANYGYTF. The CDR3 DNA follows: TGTGCCAGCAGTTCGACCGGGACAGGGGGTGTAGCTAACTATGGCTACACCTTC.

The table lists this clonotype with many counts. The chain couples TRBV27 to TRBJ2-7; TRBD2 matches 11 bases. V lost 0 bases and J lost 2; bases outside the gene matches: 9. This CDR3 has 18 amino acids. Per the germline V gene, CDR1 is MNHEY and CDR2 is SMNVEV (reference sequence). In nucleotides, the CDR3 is TGTGCCAGCAGTTTATCAGGGCCTAGCGGGAGGTCGACCTACGAGCAGTACTTC. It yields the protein CASSLSGPSGRSTYEQYF.

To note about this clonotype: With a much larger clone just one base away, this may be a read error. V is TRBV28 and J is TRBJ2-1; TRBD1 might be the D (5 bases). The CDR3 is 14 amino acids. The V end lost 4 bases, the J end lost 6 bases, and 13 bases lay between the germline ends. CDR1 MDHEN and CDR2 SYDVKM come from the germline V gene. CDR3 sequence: CASSSDRQFNEQFF. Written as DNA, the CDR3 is TGTGCCAGCAGTTCCGATAGACAGTTCAATGAGCAGTTCTTC.

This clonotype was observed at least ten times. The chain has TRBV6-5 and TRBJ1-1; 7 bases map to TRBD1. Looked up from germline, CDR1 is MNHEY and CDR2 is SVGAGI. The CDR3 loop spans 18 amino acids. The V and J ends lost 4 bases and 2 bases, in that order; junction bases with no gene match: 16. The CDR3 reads CASSLPFDRAGFNTEAFF. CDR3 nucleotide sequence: TGTGCCAGCAGTTTACCCTTCGACAGGGCCGGATTTAACACTGAAGCTTTCTTT.

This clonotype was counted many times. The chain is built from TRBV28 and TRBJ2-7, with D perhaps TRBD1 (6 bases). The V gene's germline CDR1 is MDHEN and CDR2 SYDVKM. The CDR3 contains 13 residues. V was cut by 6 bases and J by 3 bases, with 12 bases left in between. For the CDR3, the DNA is TGTGCCAGCAGGAGGGGGACAATCTACGAGCAGTACTTC. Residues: CASRRGTIYEQYF.

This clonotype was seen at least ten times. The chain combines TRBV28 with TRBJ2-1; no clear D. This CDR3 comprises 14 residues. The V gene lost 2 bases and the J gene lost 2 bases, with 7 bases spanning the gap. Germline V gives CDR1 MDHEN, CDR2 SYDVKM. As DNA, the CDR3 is TGTGCCAGCAGTTTAACCCGCACCTACAATGAGCAGTTCTTC. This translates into CASSLTRTYNEQFF.

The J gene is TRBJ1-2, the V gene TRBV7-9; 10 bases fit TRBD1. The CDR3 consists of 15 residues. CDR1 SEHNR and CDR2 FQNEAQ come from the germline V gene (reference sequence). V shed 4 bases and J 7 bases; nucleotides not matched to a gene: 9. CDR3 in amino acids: CASSSTGTGVSGYTF. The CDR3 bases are TGTGCCAGCAGCTCGACCGGGACAGGGGTTAGTGGCTACACCTTC.

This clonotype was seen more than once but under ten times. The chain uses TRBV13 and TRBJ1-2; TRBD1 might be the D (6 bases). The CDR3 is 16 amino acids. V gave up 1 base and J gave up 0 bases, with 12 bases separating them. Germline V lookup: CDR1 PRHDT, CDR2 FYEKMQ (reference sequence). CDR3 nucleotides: TGTGCCAGCAGCTTAGCCCCCAGGACAGCTAACTATGGCTACACCTTC. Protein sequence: CASSLAPRTANYGYTF.

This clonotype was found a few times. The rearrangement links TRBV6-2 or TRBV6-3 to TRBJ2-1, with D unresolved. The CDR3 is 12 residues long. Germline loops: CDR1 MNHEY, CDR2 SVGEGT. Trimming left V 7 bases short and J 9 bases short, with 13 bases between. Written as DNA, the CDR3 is TGTGCCAGCACCCACAACCGGTTTGAGCAGTTCTTC. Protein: CASTHNRFEQFF.

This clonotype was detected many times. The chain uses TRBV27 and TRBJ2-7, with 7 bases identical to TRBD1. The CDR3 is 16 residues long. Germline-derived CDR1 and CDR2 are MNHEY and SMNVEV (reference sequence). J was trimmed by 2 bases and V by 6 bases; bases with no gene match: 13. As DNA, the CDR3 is TGTGCCAGCAGCTCTACAGACAGGGCGGAAACCTACGAGCAGTACTTC. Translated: CASSSTDRAETYEQYF.

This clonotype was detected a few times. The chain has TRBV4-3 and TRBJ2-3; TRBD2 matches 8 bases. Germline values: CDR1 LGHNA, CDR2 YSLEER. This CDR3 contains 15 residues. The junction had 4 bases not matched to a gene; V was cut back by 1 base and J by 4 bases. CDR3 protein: CASSQVAGGADTQYF. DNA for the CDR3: TGCGCCAGCAGCCAAGTGGCGGGAGGCGCAGATACGCAGTATTTT.

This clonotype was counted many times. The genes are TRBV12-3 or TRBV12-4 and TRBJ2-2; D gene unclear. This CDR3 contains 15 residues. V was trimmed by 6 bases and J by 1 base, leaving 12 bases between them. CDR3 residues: CASRTDLLNTGELFF. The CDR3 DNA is TGTGCCAGCAGGACGGACCTACTGAACACCGGGGAGCTGTTTTTT.

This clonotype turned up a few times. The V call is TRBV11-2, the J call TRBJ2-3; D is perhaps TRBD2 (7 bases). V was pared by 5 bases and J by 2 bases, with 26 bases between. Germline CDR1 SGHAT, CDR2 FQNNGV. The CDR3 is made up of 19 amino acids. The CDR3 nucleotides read TGTGCCAGCAGCCTGCCCCTGGGGGGGGGCCAGGAGCACACAGATACGCAGTATTTT. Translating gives CASSLPLGGGQEHTDTQYF.

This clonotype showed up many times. The DNA of the CDR3 is TGTGCCAGCAGTCCGACTAGCGGTTTGGAGACCCAGTACTTC. This codes for CASSPTSGLETQYF. The chain joins TRBV28 to TRBJ2-5, with 9 bases fitting TRBD2. J gave up 5 bases and V 5 bases, and 6 bases lay outside the gene matches. Germline V lookup: CDR1 MDHEN, CDR2 SYDVKM. The CDR3 sequence is 14 residues long.

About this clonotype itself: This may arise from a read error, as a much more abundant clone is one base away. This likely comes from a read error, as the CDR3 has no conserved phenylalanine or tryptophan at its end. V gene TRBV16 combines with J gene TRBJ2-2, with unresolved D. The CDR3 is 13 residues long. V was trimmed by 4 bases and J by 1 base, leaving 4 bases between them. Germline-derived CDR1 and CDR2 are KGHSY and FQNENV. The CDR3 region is CASSPMNTGELFS. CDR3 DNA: TGTGCCAGCAGCCCTATGAACACCGGGGAGCTGTTTTCT.

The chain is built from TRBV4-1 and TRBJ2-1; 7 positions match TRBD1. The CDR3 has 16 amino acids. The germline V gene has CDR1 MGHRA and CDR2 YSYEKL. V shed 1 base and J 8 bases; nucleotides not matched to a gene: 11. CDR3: CASSQGAGGTIDEQFF. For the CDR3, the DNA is TGCGCCAGCAGCCAAGGGGCAGGGGGAACAATCGATGAGCAGTTCTTC.

The CDR3 region has the DNA TGCAGTGCAGAACCTCAGGGGGAGGTCTACGAGCAGTACTTC. Translating gives CSAEPQGEVYEQYF. The genes are TRBV20-1 and TRBJ2-7; a weak D match, TRBD1 (7 bases). The CDR3 contains 14 residues. The V end lost 6 bases, the J end lost 3 bases, and 18 bases lay between the germline ends. Looked up from germline, CDR1 is DFQATT and CDR2 is SNEGSKA (reference sequence).

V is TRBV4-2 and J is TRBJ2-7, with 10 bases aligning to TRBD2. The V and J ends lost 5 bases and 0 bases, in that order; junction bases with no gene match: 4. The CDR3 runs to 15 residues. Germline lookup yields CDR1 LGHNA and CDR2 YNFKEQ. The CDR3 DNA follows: TGTGCCAGCAGCAAACGGACTAGCGGCTCCTACGAGCAGTACTTC. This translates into CASSKRTSGSYEQYF.

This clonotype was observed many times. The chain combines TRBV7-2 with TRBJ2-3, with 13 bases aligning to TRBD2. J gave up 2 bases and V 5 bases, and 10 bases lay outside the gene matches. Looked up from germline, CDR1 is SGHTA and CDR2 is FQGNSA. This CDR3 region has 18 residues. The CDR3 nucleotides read TGTGCCAGCAGCCCCCGGACCGGACTAGCGGGGGCCACAGATACGCAGTATTTT. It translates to CASSPRTGLAGATDTQYF.

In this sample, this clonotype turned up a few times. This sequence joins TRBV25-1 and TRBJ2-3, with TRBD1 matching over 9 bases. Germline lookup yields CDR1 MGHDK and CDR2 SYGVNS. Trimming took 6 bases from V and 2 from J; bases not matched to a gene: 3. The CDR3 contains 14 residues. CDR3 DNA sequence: TGTGCCAGCAGCGGGACAGGGATCACAGATACGCAGTATTTT. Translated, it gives CASSGTGITDTQYF.

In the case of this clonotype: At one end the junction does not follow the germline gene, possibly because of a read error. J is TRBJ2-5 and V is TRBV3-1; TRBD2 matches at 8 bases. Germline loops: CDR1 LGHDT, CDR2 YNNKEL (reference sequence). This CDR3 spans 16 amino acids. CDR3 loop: CVSSQEELAAQETQYF. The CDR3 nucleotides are TGTGTCAGCAGCCAAGAAGAACTAGCGGCGCAAGAGACCCAGTACTTC.

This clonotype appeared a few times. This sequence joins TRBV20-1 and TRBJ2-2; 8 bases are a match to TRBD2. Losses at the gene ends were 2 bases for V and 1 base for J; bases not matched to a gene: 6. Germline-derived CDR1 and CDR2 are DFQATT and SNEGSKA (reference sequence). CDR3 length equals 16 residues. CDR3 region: CSARSLTSGNTGELFF. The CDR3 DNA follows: TGCAGTGCTAGATCCTTAACTAGCGGGAACACCGGGGAGCTGTTTTTT.

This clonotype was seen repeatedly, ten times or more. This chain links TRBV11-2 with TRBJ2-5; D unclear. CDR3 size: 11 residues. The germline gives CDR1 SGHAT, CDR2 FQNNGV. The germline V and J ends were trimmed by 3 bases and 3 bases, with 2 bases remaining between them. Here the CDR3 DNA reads TGTGCCAGCAGCTTTAAAGAGACCCAGTACTTC. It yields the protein CASSFKETQYF.

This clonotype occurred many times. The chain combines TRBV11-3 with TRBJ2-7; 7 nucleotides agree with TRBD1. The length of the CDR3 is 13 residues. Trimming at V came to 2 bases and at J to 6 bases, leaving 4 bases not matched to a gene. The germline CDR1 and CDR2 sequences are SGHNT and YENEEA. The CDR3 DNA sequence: TGTGCCAGCAGCTTATCAAGGGGGCGCGAGCAGTACTTC. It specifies CASSLSRGREQYF.

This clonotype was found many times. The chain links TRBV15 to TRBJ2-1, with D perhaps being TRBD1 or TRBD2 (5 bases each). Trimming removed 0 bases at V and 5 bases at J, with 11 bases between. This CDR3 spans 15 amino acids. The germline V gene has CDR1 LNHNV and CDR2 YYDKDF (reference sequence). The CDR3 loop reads CATSREGDGDNEQFF. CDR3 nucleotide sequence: TGTGCCACCAGCAGAGAGGGGGACGGAGACAATGAGCAGTTCTTC.

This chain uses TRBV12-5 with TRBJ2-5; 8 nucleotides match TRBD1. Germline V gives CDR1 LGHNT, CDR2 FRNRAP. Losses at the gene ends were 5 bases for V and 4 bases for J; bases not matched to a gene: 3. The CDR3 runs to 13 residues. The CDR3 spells CASGVDRGETQYF. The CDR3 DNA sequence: TGTGCTAGTGGTGTCGACAGGGGAGAGACCCAGTACTTC.

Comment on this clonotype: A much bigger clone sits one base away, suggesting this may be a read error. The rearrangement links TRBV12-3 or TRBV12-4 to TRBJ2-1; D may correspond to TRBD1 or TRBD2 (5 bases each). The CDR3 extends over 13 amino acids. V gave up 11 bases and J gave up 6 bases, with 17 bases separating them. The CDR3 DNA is TGTGCCCAGGGCTCGCTAGCACTCAATGAGCAGTTCTTC. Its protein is CAQGSLALNEQFF.

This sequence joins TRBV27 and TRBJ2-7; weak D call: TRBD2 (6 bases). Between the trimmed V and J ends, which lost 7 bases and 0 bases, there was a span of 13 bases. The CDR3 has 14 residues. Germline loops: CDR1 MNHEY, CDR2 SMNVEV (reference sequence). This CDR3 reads CASTQGGTSYEQYF. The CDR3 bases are TGTGCCAGCACTCAAGGAGGGACCTCCTACGAGCAGTACTTC.

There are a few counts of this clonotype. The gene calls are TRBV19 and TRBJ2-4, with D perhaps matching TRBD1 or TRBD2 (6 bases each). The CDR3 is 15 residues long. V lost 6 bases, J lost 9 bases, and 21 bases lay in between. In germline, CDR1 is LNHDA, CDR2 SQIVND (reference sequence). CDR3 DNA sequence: TGTGCCAGTAGGACGGGAGTTGGGGGCGATATCATTCAGTACTTC. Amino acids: CASRTGVGGDIIQYF.